This T cell receptor (beta chain) comes out of a study of OX40 agonist ivuxolimab in advanced cancers. Across the study: Prior checkpoint blockade (anti-PD-1, anti-PD-L1 or anti-CTLA-4) was permitted; approximately 44% had it. Points from the study as a whole: CD8+ T cells averaged more expanded clones than CD4+. Some of the nonresponding patients also showed low levels of normalized T-cell clonal expansion.

Libraries were prepared by immunoSEQ multiplex PCR; TCRdb keeps only in-frame clonotypes and omits some of them. The sample holds approximately 87,000 clones, under 95% seen once. From germline, CDR1 is MNHEY and CDR2 SVGAGI. Deletions cut 4 bases from V and 5 bases from J, with 9 bases between. This CDR3 is built from 13 residues. Patients who had autoimmune disease history or got systemic immunosuppression were left out. Points on this clone: The antigen remains undetermined.

The chain employs TRBV6-5 and TRBJ2-1; D is perhaps TRBD1 (6 bases). The material sequenced was CD4+ or CD8+ T cells sorted from blood, taken in a trial of the OX40 agonist ivuxolimab. This sequence was found in an adult with an advanced solid tumor such as melanoma, head and neck, liver or kidney cancer. The CDR3 DNA reads TGTGCCAGCAGTTGGGGACAAAACAATGAGCAGTTCTTC. As protein: CASSWGQNNEQFF.